This section outlines one T cell receptor (beta chain) sequence together with its context. In the authors' methods: Estimation of nucleated cell counts was performed using reference gene primer amplification. Generated by immunoSEQ multiplex PCR, the TCRdb table keeps only in-frame clones and is missing some. V, J and clone size are those of that table, while D and trimming were read from the DNA. The data contain more than 200,000 clones, roughly 84% of them singletons. The CDR3 runs 15 residues. With 5 bases clipped from V and 5 bases from J, the junction kept 6 bases outside the gene matches. Looked up from germline, CDR1 is SGHAT and CDR2 is FQDESV (reference sequence). The Seattle site enrolled patients during active infection and followed them longitudinally. The sample originates from a study of blood T cell repertoires in COVID-19. The overall study: The United States, Italy and Spain were the sources of the acute and convalescent COVID-19 samples. From T cells, B-cell-depleted T cells, or PBMCs came the material, which was cDNA or gDNA.

Sequences were obtained from peripheral blood. The clonotype comes from a woman older than 75 with COVID-19, enrolled during active disease. V is TRBV11-1 and J is TRBJ2-1, with 10 bases lining up with TRBD1. Written as DNA, the CDR3 is TGTGCCAGCAGCCCCCGACAGGGGGCGGACAATGAGCAGTTCTTC. Encoded protein: CASSPRQGADNEQFF.